The entry below describes one T cell receptor delta chain. Its antigen is currently not known. No base quality values were provided; no much bigger clone lies one nucleotide off. This record comes from a study of delta chains in infants with herpesvirus infections (dated by TCRdb to the early 2020s). Regarding the research as a whole: To characterize gammadelta T cell responses to primary cytomegalovirus (CMV) infection, researchers prospectively followed a birth cohort of Ugandan infants starting at birth. A public fetal Vdelta1/Vgamma8 gammadelta TCR clonotype was searched for in infants infected with CMV after birth. gammadelta TCRs were sequenced from PBMC obtained from 18 CMV-infected infants (one congenitally infected) and roughly eight CMV-uninfected infants for whom sufficient sample was available. By approximate age, the infant blood samples fell into groups of 1.5, 4, 8 and 12 months. Previously published Belgian fetal and cord blood gammadelta TCR data were included only for comparison and were not generated in this cohort. Broad study findings and their caveats: Of approximately 17 CMV-infected infants, several carried the public Vdelta1 clonotype: three infants infected postnatally before 120 days of age and the congenitally infected infant. The public clonotype might still be present below the detection limit in CMV-uninfected infants. The frequency of the public clonotype among Vdelta1 cells appeared to be inversely correlated with age at infection and fell quickly, apparently not lasting beyond around two months. The public clonotype was found only at the first time point after infection and was absent in uninfected infants and in those infected after 120 days. Limitations noted by the authors included a small sample size and a lack of race- or environment-matched controls, because nearly all Ugandans acquire CMV before adulthood.

Per the germline V gene, TSWWSYY is the CDR1 and QGS is the CDR2. V and J lose 3 bases and 0 bases, and a span of 26 bases separates them. The CDR3 contains 20 residues, cysteine and phenylalanine counted. Only the CDR3 portion is preserved as DNA: 60 bases, with reading frame beginning at the first base. In Kampala, Uganda, pregnant women receiving prenatal care were recruited and their infants were enrolled, and documentation of maternal HIV status was required. Home visits to families took place weekly, and collection of infant clinical information, oral swabs and peripheral blood began at 6 weeks of age and was repeated every 4 months after that. Blood was drawn into heparin tubes, and PBMC were isolated via Ficoll-Paque density gradient centrifugation and then cryopreserved. Libraries were made using RT-PCR. TCR cDNA was generated by reverse transcription of PBMC RNA with SuperScript II and gamma-chain- and delta-chain-specific primers. After purification with AMPure XP beads, the cDNA was amplified and indexed with Illumina adapters using the Nextera XT Index Kit. gammadelta TCR libraries were sequenced on an Illumina MiSeq with a V2 300-cycle kit. The paper's processing steps were these. Using MiXCR v2.1.12, CDR3 sequences were assembled, and reads were mapped onto D, J and V genes obtained from GenBank. VDJtools v1.2.1 was used to perform repertoire analyses of the CDR3 clonotypes. TCRdb processed the public reads again with the CATT caller, after which rows with matching DNA were combined. These V and J calls rely on TCRdb rather than the paper's analysis. This sample is represented by hundreds of delta-chain clones; less than 50% of them were singletons. The top ten clones comprise about 20% of the sample.

The sequence derives from a human donor who was a Ugandan infant, either HIV-exposed or HIV-unexposed (not recorded which). The chain uses TRDV1 and TRDJ1; no confident D gene assignment can be made. The material was peripheral blood, obtained at time point 2 of longitudinal follow-up. The CDR3 sequence is CALGDLYNVVTGPYTDKLIF. The nucleotides read TGTGCTCTTGGGGATCTCTATAACGTGGTTACCGGGCCGTACACCGATAAACTCATCTTT.